The T cell receptor (beta chain) under discussion was sequenced for a study of blood T cell repertoires in COVID-19. Using immunoSEQ multiplex PCR, the repertoire was profiled, and TCRdb retains in-frame clones only, with some absent. This table has 240,000 or so clones, about 83% appearing once. Participant reports of clinical history set cohort assignment. The recovered donors of Cohort 3 showed two negative PCRs, clearance, or symptom resolution. Unmatched junction bases numbered 1, after V lost 1 base and J lost 8 bases. This CDR3 has 11 amino acids. Germline V gives CDR1 GTSNPN, CDR2 SVGIG (reference sequence).

Sequenced sample: PBMCs or T cells enriched from blood (not recorded which). This sequence was found in a woman aged 45-60 years who had recovered from COVID-19. This sequence joins TRBV30 and TRBJ1-2; 7 nucleotides match TRBD1. The CDR3 sequence is CAWSDRGGYTF. Written as DNA, the CDR3 is TGTGCCTGGAGTGACAGGGGAGGCTACACCTTC.